The text below deals with one T cell receptor (beta chain). What it binds is not known. The data originate from a study of T cell responses to AZD1222 COVID-19 vaccine. V lost 0 bases and J lost 4; bases outside the gene matches: 20. The CDR3 runs 20 residues. General observations from the study: Only after the peak T cell response were repertoires sampled. Clonal diversity was possibly underestimated, and white British individuals and females predominated among donors. Among vaccine-associated CD4 TCRs, coverage spanned spike, with dominance at 160-218 and 743-854.

The protocol was immunoSEQ multiplex PCR, while the TCRdb copy is restricted to in-frame clones and leaves out a portion. The sample lists 110,000 to 150,000 clones, 85% to 90% occurring once. The starting material was peripheral blood, obtained on day 0 of AZD1222 vaccination. The chain recombines TRBV5-3 with TRBJ1-2; 8 positions match TRBD1. TRBV5-3 counts as an open reading frame of uncertain function. The clonotype originates from an adult in good health. CDR3 coding DNA: TGTGCCAGAAGCTTGGCAGGATTGAGCGGGACAGGCCCCGCTTCCTATGGCTACACCTTC. This encodes CARSLAGLSGTGPASYGYTF.